Below, 27 T cell receptor beta chains from the same sample are listed, as sequenced in a study of a mutant IDH1 vaccine in newly diagnosed glioma. These TCRs are of unknown antigen specificity. Time point reported: week 11, during vaccination. It was 300 ug of mutant IDH1 20-mer peptide that made up each vaccine dose, given with topical imiquimod. The repertoire was sequenced with immunoSEQ multiplex PCR; TCRdb's copy has only in-frame clones and lacks some. The sample lists around 60,000 clones, approximately 90% occurring once. This specimen consisted of PBMCs, obtained from a glioma patient whose treatment included an IDH1 peptide vaccine. The source of these receptors is a middle-aged man with glioma.

The V gene is TRBV2, the J gene TRBJ2-1, with 10 bases matching TRBD1. Trimming took 5 bases from V and 8 from J; bases not matched to a gene: 18. Germline CDR1 SNHLY, CDR2 FYNNEI. This CDR3 has 18 amino acids. CDR3 bases: TGTGCCAGCAGTCCACTCAGACAGGGGGCGTGGAGGGCTGATGAGCAGTTCTTC. Translated: CASSPLRQGAWRADEQFF.

V usage is TRBV28 and J usage is TRBJ1-2, with a tentative D call TRBD1 (6 bases). CDR3 length equals 16 residues. Trimming took 5 bases from V and 8 from J, leaving 24 bases between them. Germline V gene sequence: CDR1 MDHEN, CDR2 SYDVKM. CDR3 sequence reads: CASSPHLGGGAGGYTF. CDR3 coding DNA: TGTGCCAGCAGTCCTCATTTGGGTGGGGGCGCTGGGGGCTACACCTTC.

CDR3 sequence reads: CASLIGREGDTQYF. Written as DNA, the CDR3 is TGTGCCAGCTTAATCGGGAGGGAGGGAGATACGCAGTATTTT. This rearrangement joins TRBV7-2 to TRBJ2-3; 8 bases fit TRBD2. V lost 8 bases to trimming and J lost 5 bases; unmatched junction nucleotides: 9. The germline gives CDR1 SGHTA, CDR2 FQGNSA. The CDR3 covers 14 residues.

This clone has a handful of counts. This chain links TRBV6-5 with TRBJ1-1; TRBD1 agrees at 7 bases. V lost 6 bases to trimming and J lost 4 bases; unmatched junction nucleotides: 5. The CDR3 contains 13 residues. Per germline, CDR1 MNHEY and CDR2 SVGAGI. CDR3 nucleotides: TGTGCCAGCAGACTTCGACAGGGCACTGAAGCTTTCTTT. Translation: CASRLRQGTEAFF.

The chain combines TRBV28 with TRBJ1-6, with D possibly matching TRBD1 (5 bases). The CDR3 has 16 amino acids. CDR1 is MDHEN and CDR2 is SYDVKM in the germline V gene. Trimming took off 4 bases at V and 7 bases at J, with 17 bases between the two ends. The DNA of the CDR3 is TGTGCCAGCAGTTGGGGGAGCGGGGGGAGGAATTCACCCCTCCACTTT. Translating gives CASSWGSGGRNSPLHF.

The chain combines TRBV9 with TRBJ2-7; perhaps TRBD1 as D (5 bases). V lost 3 bases to trimming and J lost 4 bases, with 5 bases between them. The germline CDR1 and CDR2 sequences are SGDLS and YYNGEE. This CDR3 region has 11 residues. DNA for the CDR3: TGTGCCAGCAGCGAGGGGTACGAGCAGTACTTC. This gives the protein CASSEGYEQYF.

The chain's CDR3 is CASSIGGTGAFYGYTF. The CDR3 nucleotides read TGTGCCAGTAGTATAGGAGGGACAGGGGCCTTCTATGGCTACACCTTC. The chain joins TRBV19 to TRBJ1-2, with TRBD1 matching 10 bases. The CDR3 is made up of 16 amino acids. Unmatched junction bases numbered 6, after V lost 1 base and J lost 4 bases. In germline, CDR1 is LNHDA, CDR2 SQIVND (reference sequence).

The V and J genes are TRBV5-1 and TRBJ2-7, with 7 bases that match TRBD1. Germline-derived CDR1 and CDR2 are SGHRS and YFSETQ. V lost 4 bases and J lost 5; bases outside the gene matches: 9. The CDR3 sequence is 14 residues long. The CDR3 DNA is TGCGCCAGCAGCCAGCAGGGACAGCAGGACGAGCAGTACTTC. Protein product: CASSQQGQQDEQYF.

This clone was counted a few times. The chain combines TRBV2 with TRBJ1-4, with D perhaps matching TRBD1 (6 bases). Germline-derived CDR1 and CDR2 are SNHLY and FYNNEI. This CDR3 comprises 13 residues. The V end was cut by 6 bases, the J end by 8 bases, with 13 bases between. DNA of the CDR3: TGTGCCAGCAGGGGACAAAAGGGGGAAAAACTGTTTTTT. This sequence encodes CASRGQKGEKLFF.

This chain connects TRBV7-9 to TRBJ2-3, with D unclear. Germline-derived CDR1 and CDR2 are SEHNR and FQNEAQ (reference sequence). The CDR3 is made up of 14 amino acids. V lost 3 bases and J 0 bases, leaving 7 bases between the germline ends. The CDR3 sequence is CASSFTLSTDTQYF. CDR3 nucleotide sequence: TGTGCCAGCAGCTTTACCCTGAGCACAGATACGCAGTATTTT.

The chain joins TRBV4-1 to TRBJ2-5; TRBD1 matches at 7 bases. This CDR3 comprises 14 residues. Germline V gives CDR1 MGHRA, CDR2 YSYEKL. Losses at the gene ends were 1 base for V and 4 bases for J; bases not matched to a gene: 3. The CDR3 DNA is TGCGCCAGCAGCCAAGCTGACAGGGTAGAGACCCAGTACTTC. Amino acid sequence: CASSQADRVETQYF.

The CDR3 DNA is TGTGCCAGCAGTTTATTCAGGGTAAATTCACCCCTCCACTTT. This translates into CASSLFRVNSPLHF. The chain links TRBV28 to TRBJ1-6; a possible D gene is TRBD1 (5 bases). Germline CDR1 reads MDHEN; CDR2 reads SYDVKM. This CDR3 comprises 14 residues. V dropped 1 base and J dropped 7 bases, with 8 bases sitting between them.

This clone was counted a single time. The chain recombines TRBV9 with TRBJ1-5, with 10 bases identical to TRBD1. This CDR3 comprises 14 residues. Losses at the gene ends were 3 bases for V and 6 bases for J; bases not matched to a gene: 3. CDR1 is SGDLS, CDR2 YYNGEE, per germline. The CDR3 DNA is TGTGCCAGCAGCGAGGGGACAGGGGCTCAGCCCCAGCATTTT. Translating gives CASSEGTGAQPQHF.

The rearrangement joins TRBV11-2 to TRBJ2-7; D is perhaps TRBD1 (5 bases). The CDR3 contains 14 residues. The germline V gene has CDR1 SGHAT and CDR2 FQNNGV. Trimming took off 4 bases at V and 0 bases at J, with 10 bases between the two ends. This CDR3 reads CASSSRVGSYEQYF. Here the CDR3 DNA reads TGTGCCAGCAGCTCCAGGGTGGGCTCCTACGAGCAGTACTTC. The variable domain in full, with the rest retrieved from reference TRBV11-2 and TRBJ2-7, is EAGVAQSPRYKIIEKRQSVAFWCNPISGHATLYWYQQILGQGPKLLIQFQNNGVVDDSQLPKDRFSAERLKGVDSTLKIQPAKLEDSAVYLCASSSRVGSYEQYFGPGTRLTVT.

The J gene is TRBJ1-2, the V gene TRBV2; possible D gene TRBD1, 6 bases. From germline, CDR1 is SNHLY and CDR2 FYNNEI. V lost 0 bases, J lost 2 bases, and 13 bases lay in between. This CDR3 has 16 residues. In DNA form, the CDR3 reads TGTGCCAGCAGTGAAGCCCTGACAGGTATCAACTATGGCTACACCTTC. Translation gives CASSEALTGINYGYTF.

CDR3 sequence (DNA): TGTGCCAGCAGTGAAGAAGGAGCAACTAATGAAAAACTGTTTTTT. Protein: CASSEEGATNEKLFF. The gene calls are TRBV2 and TRBJ1-4; D not certain. Trimming shortened V by 1 base and J by 0 bases, and 6 bases separated the two germline ends. CDR3 length: 15 residues. Germline values: CDR1 SNHLY, CDR2 FYNNEI.

This sequence joins TRBV7-9 and TRBJ1-1; possibly TRBD1 for D (5 bases). In germline, CDR1 is SEHNR, CDR2 FQNEAQ (reference sequence). The CDR3 runs 14 residues. Trimming took off 1 base at V and 4 bases at J, with 10 bases between the two ends. CDR3 nucleotide sequence: TGTGCCAGCAGCTTAGGGAATCAGGGCACTGAAGCTTTCTTT. Amino acids: CASSLGNQGTEAFF.

The genes are TRBV28 and TRBJ1-2; no clear D gene. The CDR3 has 12 residues. Germline V gives CDR1 MDHEN, CDR2 SYDVKM. Trimming took off 5 bases at V and 5 bases at J, with 9 bases between the two ends. The CDR3 sequence is CASSLGPYGYTF. The CDR3 DNA is TGTGCCAGCAGTCTGGGCCCATATGGCTACACCTTC.

The V and J genes are TRBV7-2 and TRBJ1-1; unclear D gene. This CDR3 comprises 13 residues. The germline V gene has CDR1 SGHTA and CDR2 FQGNSA. Trimming left V 5 bases short and J 5 bases short, with 12 bases between. CDR3 DNA sequence: TGTGCCAGCAGCCCTAGGATTGGGACTGAAGCTTTCTTT. Its protein product is CASSPRIGTEAFF.

The chain has TRBV7-2 and TRBJ2-7; tentative D call: TRBD1 (5 bases). Germline V lookup: CDR1 SGHTA, CDR2 FQGNSA. The CDR3 has 14 amino acids. Trimming took off 0 bases at V and 2 bases at J, with 8 bases between the two ends. The CDR3 DNA sequence: TGTGCCAGCAGCTTAGCCCAGGGCACCTACGAGCAGTACTTC. It yields the protein CASSLAQGTYEQYF.

V and J are TRBV6-1 and TRBJ2-5; D is possibly TRBD1 (5 bases). The DNA end lines up better with TRBJ2-7; the J call may be wrong. The CDR3 loop spans 14 amino acids. Germline loops: CDR1 MNHNS, CDR2 SASEGT. CDR3 nucleotides: TGTGCCAGCAGTGGAACATGGGGCACCTACGAGCAGTACTTC. Translated, it gives CASSGTWGTYEQYF.

V and J are TRBV10-3 and TRBJ2-7; the match to TRBD2 covers 8 bases. CDR3 length: 16 residues. Germline V gene data show CDR1 as ENHRY and CDR2 as SYGVKD. The junction had 10 bases not matched to a gene; V was cut back by 1 base and J by 5 bases. CDR3 in amino acids: CAISEWLAGSGDEQYF. CDR3 DNA: TGTGCCATCAGTGAGTGGTTAGCGGGGTCGGGGGACGAGCAGTACTTC.

The rearrangement joins TRBV2 to TRBJ1-2; a possible D gene is TRBD1 (6 bases). Trimming stripped 5 bases from V and 6 bases from J, with 16 bases between. CDR1 and CDR2 (germline): SNHLY, FYNNEI. The CDR3 is made up of 14 amino acids. CDR3 in amino acids: CASSWGRGIDGYTF. CDR3 coding DNA: TGTGCCAGCAGTTGGGGCAGGGGAATTGATGGCTACACCTTC.

J is TRBJ2-2 and V is TRBV29-1; D remains ambiguous. The CDR3 is made up of 13 amino acids. Germline CDR1 SQVTM, CDR2 ANQGSEA. With 7 bases removed from V and 3 bases from J, the gap between germline ends came to 12 bases. CDR3 sequence (DNA): TGCAGCGCCAATCGGGCGGACACCGGGGAGCTGTTTTTT. As protein: CSANRADTGELFF.

This chain joins TRBV9 and TRBJ1-4, with D unclear. Germline V gives CDR1 SGDLS, CDR2 YYNGEE. V gave up 3 bases and J gave up 5 bases, with 14 bases separating them. This CDR3 contains 15 residues. CDR3 residues: CASSAQPGNNEKLFF. DNA of the CDR3: TGTGCCAGCAGCGCCCAACCGGGGAACAATGAAAAACTGTTTTTT.

The genes are TRBV7-9 and TRBJ2-3; D ambiguous. This CDR3 has 12 amino acids. The V gene's germline CDR1 is SEHNR and CDR2 FQNEAQ (reference sequence). Trimming took 1 base from V and 6 from J, leaving 5 bases between them. The CDR3 sequence is CASSLGFDTQYF. Here the CDR3 DNA reads TGTGCCAGCAGCTTAGGGTTCGATACGCAGTATTTT.

This sequence joins TRBV19 and TRBJ2-2; 9 bases agree with TRBD1. The V and J ends lost 0 bases and 4 bases, in that order; junction bases with no gene match: 6. This CDR3 region has 17 residues. The germline CDR1 and CDR2 sequences are LNHDA and SQIVND (reference sequence). The CDR3 DNA reads as TGTGCCAGTAGTATAGAGGGACAGGGTCTATCCACCGGGGAGCTGTTTTTT. Encoded protein: CASSIEGQGLSTGELFF.